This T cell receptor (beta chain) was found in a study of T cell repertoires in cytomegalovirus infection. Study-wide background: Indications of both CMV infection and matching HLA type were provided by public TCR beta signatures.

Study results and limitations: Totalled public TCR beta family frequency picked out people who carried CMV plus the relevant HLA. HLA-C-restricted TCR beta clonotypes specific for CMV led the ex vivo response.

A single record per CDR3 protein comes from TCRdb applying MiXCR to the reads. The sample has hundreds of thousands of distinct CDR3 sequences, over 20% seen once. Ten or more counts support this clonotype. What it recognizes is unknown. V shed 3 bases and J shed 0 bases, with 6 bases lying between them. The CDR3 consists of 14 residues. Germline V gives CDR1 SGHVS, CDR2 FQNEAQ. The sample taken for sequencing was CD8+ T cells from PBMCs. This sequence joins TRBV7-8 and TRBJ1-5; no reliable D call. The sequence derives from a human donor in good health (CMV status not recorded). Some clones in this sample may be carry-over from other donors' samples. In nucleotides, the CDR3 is TGTGCCAGCAGCTTCGACTCTAGCAATCAGCCCCAGCATTTT. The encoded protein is CASSFDSSNQPQHF.